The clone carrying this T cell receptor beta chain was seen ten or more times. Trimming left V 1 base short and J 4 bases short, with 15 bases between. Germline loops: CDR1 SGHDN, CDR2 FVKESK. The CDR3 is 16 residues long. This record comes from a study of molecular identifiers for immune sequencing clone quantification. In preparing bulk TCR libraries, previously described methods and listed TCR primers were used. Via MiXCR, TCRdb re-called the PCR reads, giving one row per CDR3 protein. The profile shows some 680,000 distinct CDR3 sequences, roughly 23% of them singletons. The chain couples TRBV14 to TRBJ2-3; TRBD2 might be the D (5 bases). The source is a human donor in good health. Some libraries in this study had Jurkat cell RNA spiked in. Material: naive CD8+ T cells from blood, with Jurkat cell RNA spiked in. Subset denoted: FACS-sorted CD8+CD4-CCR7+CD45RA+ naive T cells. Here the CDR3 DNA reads TGTGCCAGCAGCCAAGTCGACATGGAGGTTTCAGATACGCAGTATTTT. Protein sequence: CASSQVDMEVSDTQYF.